Shown below are 2 T cell receptor beta chains from a single sample sequenced in a study of radiotherapy plus CTLA-4 blockade in lung cancer. TCRdb keeps only in-frame clones here, not all; method: immunoSEQ multiplex PCR. The repertoire holds some 62,000 clones, with approximately 80% as singletons. Source: peripheral blood, taken from a patient treated with radiotherapy plus ipilimumab. The origin of the receptors is a human donor with non-small cell lung cancer who had a complete response to radiotherapy plus ipilimumab.

CDR3 loop: CASSSNPLAGIYNEQFF. The CDR3 nucleotides read TGTGCCAGCAGCTCGAACCCACTAGCGGGAATATACAATGAGCAGTTCTTC. This chain links TRBV7-9 with TRBJ2-1, with 10 bases identical to TRBD2. CDR3 size: 17 residues. Trimming removed 4 bases from V and 4 bases from J; junction bases left unmatched: 10. The V gene's germline CDR1 is SEHNR and CDR2 FQNEAQ (reference sequence).

The chain employs TRBV29-1 and TRBJ1-2; D unresolved. CDR1 is SQVTM, CDR2 ANQGSEA, per germline. There are 13 residues in the CDR3. Trimming pared 4 bases from V and 6 bases from J, leaving 15 bases between. The CDR3, as DNA: TGCAGCGTTGGACTCGGGGAACGGGATGGCTACACCTTC. This codes for CSVGLGERDGYTF. The whole variable domain, remainder taken from reference TRBV29-1 and TRBJ1-2, is SAVISQKPSRDICQRGTSLTIQCQVDSQVTMMFWYRQQPGQSLTLIATANQGSEATYESGFVIDKFPISRPNLTFSTLTVSNMSPEDSSIYLCSVGLGERDGYTFGSGTRLTVV.